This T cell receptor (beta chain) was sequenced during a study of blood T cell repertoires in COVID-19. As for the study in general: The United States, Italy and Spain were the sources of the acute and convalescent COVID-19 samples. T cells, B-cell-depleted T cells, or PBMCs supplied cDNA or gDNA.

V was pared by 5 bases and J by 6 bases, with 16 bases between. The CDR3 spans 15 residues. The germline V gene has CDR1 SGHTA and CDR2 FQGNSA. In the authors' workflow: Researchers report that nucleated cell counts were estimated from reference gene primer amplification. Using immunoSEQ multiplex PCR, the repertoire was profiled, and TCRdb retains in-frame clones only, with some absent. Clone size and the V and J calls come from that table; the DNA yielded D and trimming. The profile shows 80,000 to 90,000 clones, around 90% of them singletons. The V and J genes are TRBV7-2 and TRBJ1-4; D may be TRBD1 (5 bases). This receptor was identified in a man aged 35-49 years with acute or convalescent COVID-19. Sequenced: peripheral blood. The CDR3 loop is CASSPRDFEYEKLFF. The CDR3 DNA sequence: TGTGCCAGCAGCCCCAGGGATTTTGAGTATGAAAAACTGTTTTTT.